This T cell receptor beta chain appears in the sequencing data of a study of cytomegalovirus exposure and HLA in healthy donors. Clones were read by immunoSEQ multiplex PCR, and TCRdb kept only the in-frame ones, dropping some. This table holds about 360,000 clones, approximately 90% found once. This CDR3 spans 15 amino acids. V trimming: 6 bases; J trimming: 1 base; junction bases outside the gene matches: 5. Per germline, CDR1 MGHRA and CDR2 YSYEKL. Sequenced material: PBMCs. The sequence derives from a woman aged 18-30 years in good health and CMV-seronegative. The chain recombines TRBV4-1 with TRBJ1-3; 8 nucleotides agree with TRBD1. DNA for the CDR3: TGCGCCAGCAGACCGACAGGGGCATCTGGAAACACCATATATTTT. Amino acids: CASRPTGASGNTIYF.